This entry features one T cell receptor beta chain sequence. What it binds is unknown. The data belong to a study of long-term antiretroviral therapy in people with HIV. Study-wide results and limits: Clones with expansion before ART led the repertoire at all time points. ART adherence was not documented, and neither viral resistance nor therapy changes had any data. An increase in diversity followed ART, yet levels stayed below transplant donor controls.

1-10 million cryopreserved PBMC were held in samples before DNA extraction. The V and J ends lost 1 base and 1 base respectively, with 10 bases between them. The germline gives CDR1 MGHDK, CDR2 SYGVNS. The CDR3 length is 16 residues. The assay used was immunoSEQ (version v3.0), run at survey level. The protocol was immunoSEQ multiplex PCR, while the TCRdb copy is restricted to in-frame clones and leaves out a portion. The table lists roughly 20,000 clones, over 70% of them singletons. The sequenced sample was unsorted PBMCs, obtained 0.5 years before starting antiretroviral therapy. This sequence was found in a man aged 18-30 years with HIV. The V call is TRBV25-1, the J call TRBJ2-2; no clear D gene. This CDR3 reads CASSEFEGMNTGELFF. The CDR3 coding sequence is TGTGCCAGCAGTGAATTTGAAGGGATGAACACCGGGGAGCTGTTTTTT.